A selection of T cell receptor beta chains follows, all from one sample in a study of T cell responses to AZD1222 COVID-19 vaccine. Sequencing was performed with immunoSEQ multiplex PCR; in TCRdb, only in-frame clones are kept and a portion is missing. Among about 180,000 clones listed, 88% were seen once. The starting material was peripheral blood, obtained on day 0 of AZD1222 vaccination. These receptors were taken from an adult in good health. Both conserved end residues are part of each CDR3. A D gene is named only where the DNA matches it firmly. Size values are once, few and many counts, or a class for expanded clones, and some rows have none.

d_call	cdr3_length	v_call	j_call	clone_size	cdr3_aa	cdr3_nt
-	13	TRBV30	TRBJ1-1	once	CAWSLRENTEAFF	TGTGCCTGGAGCCTCAGGGAGAACACTGAAGCTTTCTTT
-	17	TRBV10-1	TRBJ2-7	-	CASSESRGGDRESEQYF	TGCGCCAGCAGTGAGTCACGGGGGGGGGACAGGGAGTCCGAGCAGTACTTC
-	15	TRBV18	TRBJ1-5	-	CASSPERQPNQPQHF	TGTGCCAGCTCACCAGAGCGACAGCCCAATCAGCCCCAGCATTTT
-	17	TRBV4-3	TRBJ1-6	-	CASSQEAAGTYNSPLHF	TGCGCCAGCAGCCAAGAAGCGGCAGGCACATATAATTCACCCCTCCACTTT
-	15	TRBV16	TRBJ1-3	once	CASSPTTPGGNTIYF	TGTGCCAGCAGCCCCACGACACCTGGGGGAAACACCATATATTTT
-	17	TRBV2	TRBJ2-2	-	CATNFPSTSANTGELFF	TGTGCCACTAACTTCCCCTCGACATCTGCGAACACCGGGGAGCTGTTTTTT
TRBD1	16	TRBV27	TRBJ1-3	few	CASMGQGRFSGNTIYF	TGTGCCAGCATGGGACAGGGGAGGTTTTCTGGAAACACCATATATTTT
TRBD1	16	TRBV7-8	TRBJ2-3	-	CASSPLDRVGTDTQYF	TGTGCCAGCAGTCCCTTGGACAGGGTGGGCACAGATACGCAGTATTTT
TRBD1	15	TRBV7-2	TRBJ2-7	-	CASSMGYRGIYEQYF	TGTGCCAGCAGCATGGGGTACAGGGGCATTTACGAGCAGTACTTC
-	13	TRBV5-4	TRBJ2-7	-	CASSSGTTDEQYF	TGTGCCAGCAGCTCCGGGACGACAGACGAGCAGTACTTC
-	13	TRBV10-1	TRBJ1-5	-	CASSEDGNQPQHF	TGCGCCAGCAGTGAGGACGGGAATCAGCCCCAGCATTTT
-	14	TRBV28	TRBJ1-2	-	CASKAAETRRVYTF	TGTGCCAGCAAGGCGGCCGAAACTAGGAGAGTCTACACCTTC
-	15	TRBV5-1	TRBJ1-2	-	CASSLDGTNDYGYTF	TGCGCCAGCAGCTTGGACGGGACGAACGACTATGGCTACACCTTC
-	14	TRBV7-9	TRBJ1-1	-	CASSKPPGGAEAFF	TGTGCCAGCAGCAAACCCCCTGGGGGGGCTGAAGCTTTCTTT
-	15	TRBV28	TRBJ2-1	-	CASNPPGPSLNEQFF	TGTGCCAGCAACCCACCGGGACCGTCGCTTAATGAGCAGTTCTTC
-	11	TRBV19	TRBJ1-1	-	CASRWWTEAFF	TGTGCCAGTAGGTGGTGGACTGAAGCTTTCTTT
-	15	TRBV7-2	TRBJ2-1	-	CASSLVASEYNEQFF	TGTGCCAGCAGCTTAGTGGCTAGCGAATACAATGAGCAGTTCTTC
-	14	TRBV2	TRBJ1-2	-	CASSDPSKNYGYTF	TGTGCCAGCAGTGACCCCTCCAAGAACTATGGCTACACCTTC
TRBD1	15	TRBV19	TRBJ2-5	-	CASSGGTGEMETQYF	TGTGCCAGTTCGGGGGGGACAGGGGAAATGGAGACCCAGTACTTC
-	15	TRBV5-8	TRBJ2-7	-	CASSLVHDPSYEQYF	TGTGCCAGCAGCTTGGTCCACGACCCGTCCTACGAGCAGTACTTC
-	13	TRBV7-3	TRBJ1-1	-	CASRARLNTEAFF	TGTGCCAGCAGAGCCCGACTAAACACTGAAGCTTTCTTT
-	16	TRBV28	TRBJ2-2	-	CASSLWSYLNTGELFF	TGTGCCAGCAGTTTATGGTCGTACTTGAACACCGGGGAGCTGTTTTTT
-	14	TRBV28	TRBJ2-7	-	CASSPPRGSYEQYF	TGTGCCAGCAGCCCCCCGCGAGGCTCCTACGAGCAGTACTTC
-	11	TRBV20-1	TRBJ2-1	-	CSASPDNEQFF	TGCAGTGCTAGCCCCGACAATGAGCAGTTCTTC
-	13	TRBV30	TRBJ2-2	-	CAWSVLISGELFF	TGTGCCTGGAGTGTACTTATTTCCGGGGAGCTGTTTTTT
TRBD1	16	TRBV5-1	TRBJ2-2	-	CASLPGQGLLTGELFF	TGCGCCAGCCTTCCGGGACAGGGGCTTCTCACCGGGGAGCTGTTTTTT
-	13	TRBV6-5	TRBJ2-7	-	CASSSDGTYEQYF	TGTGCCAGCAGCTCGGACGGAACCTACGAGCAGTACTTC
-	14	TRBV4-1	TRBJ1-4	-	CASSPPPSGEKLFF	TGCGCCAGCAGCCCCCCTCCATCGGGGGAAAAACTGTTTTTT
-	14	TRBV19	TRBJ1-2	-	CASSIPDRNYGYTF	TGTGCCAGTAGTATACCCGACAGGAACTATGGCTACACCTTC
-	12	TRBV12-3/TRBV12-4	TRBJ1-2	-	CASTSPGAGYTF	TGTGCCAGCACCTCGCCGGGGGCCGGCTACACCTTC
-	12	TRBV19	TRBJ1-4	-	CASSLQAEKLFF	TGTGCCAGTAGCCTACAGGCTGAAAAACTGTTTTTT
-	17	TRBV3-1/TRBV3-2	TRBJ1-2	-	CASSSSRVLTSNYGYTF	TGTGCCAGCAGTTCCAGCAGAGTCCTTACATCTAACTATGGCTACACCTTC
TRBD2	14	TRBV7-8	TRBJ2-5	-	CASSRIAGKETQYF	TGTGCCAGCAGCCGTATAGCGGGGAAAGAGACCCAGTACTTC
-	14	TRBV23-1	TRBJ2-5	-	CASSRATEQETQYF	TGCGCCAGCAGTCGGGCGACGGAACAAGAGACCCAGTACTTC
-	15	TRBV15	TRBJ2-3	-	CATSRKDAQADTQYF	TGTGCCACCAGCAGAAAGGACGCCCAGGCCGATACGCAGTATTTT
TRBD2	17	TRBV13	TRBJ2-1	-	CASSLVSRTGGPGEQFF	TGTGCCAGCAGCTTAGTGTCTCGAACGGGGGGGCCGGGTGAGCAGTTCTTC
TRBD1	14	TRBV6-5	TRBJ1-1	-	CASSRDRGNTEAFF	TGTGCCAGCAGTCGCGACAGGGGAAACACTGAAGCTTTCTTT
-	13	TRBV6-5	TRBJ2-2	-	CASSYPDAGELFF	TGTGCCAGCAGTTACCCCGACGCCGGGGAGCTGTTTTTT
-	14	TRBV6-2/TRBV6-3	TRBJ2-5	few	CASTPRGVGETQYF	TGTGCCAGCACCCCGAGGGGGGTTGGGGAGACCCAGTACTTC
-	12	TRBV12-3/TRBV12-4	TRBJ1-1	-	CASSQPGREAFF	TGTGCCAGCAGTCAACCCGGGCGAGAAGCTTTCTTT
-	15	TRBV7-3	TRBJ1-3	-	CASSLMGTSGNTIYF	TGTGCCAGCAGCTTAATGGGGACCTCTGGAAACACCATATATTTT
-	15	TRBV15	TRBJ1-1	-	CATSRVPGQLTEAFF	TGTGCCACCAGCAGAGTCCCAGGACAGCTCACTGAAGCTTTCTTT
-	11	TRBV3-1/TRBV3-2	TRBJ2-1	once	CASSQGYEQFF	TGTGCCAGCAGCCAAGGATATGAGCAGTTCTTC
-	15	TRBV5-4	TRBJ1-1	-	CASSKNTGMNTEAFF	TGTGCCAGCAGCAAAAACACAGGGATGAACACTGAAGCTTTCTTT
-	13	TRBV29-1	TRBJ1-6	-	CSVGSREGSPLHF	TGCAGCGTTGGGTCCAGGGAAGGTTCACCCCTCCACTTT
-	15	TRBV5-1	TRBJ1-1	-	CASSGKGHMNTEAFF	TGCGCCAGCAGCGGGAAAGGACACATGAACACTGAAGCTTTCTTT
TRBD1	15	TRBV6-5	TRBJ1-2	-	CASSTSPTGYNGYTF	TGTGCCAGCAGTACGAGCCCGACAGGGTATAATGGCTACACCTTC
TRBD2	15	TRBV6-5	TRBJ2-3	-	CASSPLAGGGDTQYF	TGTGCCAGCAGCCCACTAGCGGGGGGTGGAGATACGCAGTATTTT
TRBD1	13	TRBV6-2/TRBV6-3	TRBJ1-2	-	CASSIDRGYGYTF	TGTGCCAGCAGCATCGACAGGGGCTATGGCTACACCTTC
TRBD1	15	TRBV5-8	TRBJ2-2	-	CASSFDRGNTGELFF	TGTGCCAGCAGCTTCGACAGGGGAAACACCGGGGAGCTGTTTTTT
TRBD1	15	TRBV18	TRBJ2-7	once	CASSRLRDRAYEQYF	TGTGCCAGCTCCCGCCTTAGGGACAGAGCGTACGAGCAGTACTTC
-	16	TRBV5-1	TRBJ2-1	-	CASSLFLGGSYNEQFF	TGCGCCAGCAGCTTGTTCTTGGGGGGCTCCTACAATGAGCAGTTCTTC
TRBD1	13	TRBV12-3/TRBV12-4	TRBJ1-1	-	CASSGQGWTEAFF	TGTGCCAGCAGCGGACAGGGATGGACTGAAGCTTTCTTT
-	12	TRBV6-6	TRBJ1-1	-	CASSYRNTEAFF	TGTGCCAGCAGTTACAGGAACACTGAAGCTTTCTTT
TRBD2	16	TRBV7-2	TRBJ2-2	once	CASSSRSGGAAGELFF	TGTGCCAGCAGCTCACGTAGCGGGGGGGCCGCCGGGGAGCTGTTTTTT
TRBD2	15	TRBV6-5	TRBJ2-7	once	CASRLSGGSTYEQYF	TGTGCCAGCAGGCTAAGCGGGGGCTCTACCTACGAGCAGTACTTC